This TCR beta chain was observed in a study of Japanese encephalitis immunity and Zika vaccine responses. Turning to the study itself: Participants got three 5.0 ug alum-adjuvanted ZPIV doses at weeks 0, 4, 28. Some participants got two JEV vaccine doses, 28 days apart, before ZPIV. ZIKV structural peptide pools, conserved or non-conserved, or JEV or YFV peptides were used.

Peptide pools at about 0.9 ug/mL each stimulated CFSE-labeled PBMCs over an approximately 6-day culture. Proliferating CD4 T cells were sorted unfixed as live CD56-CD19-CD16-CD3+CD4+ CFSE-low cells. Healthy adult donors lacked neutralizing antibodies to ZIKV, JEV, YFV, DENV, WNV. TCRdb used MiXCR to reprocess the 5' RACE reads, holding one entry per CDR3 protein. The data show around 190 distinct CDR3 sequences, with more than 3% seen just once and approximately 53% held by the top ten. This clonotype qualifies as large. CDR3 size: 13 residues. The germline V gene encodes CDR1 SGHTA and CDR2 FQGNSA. The V end lost 4 bases, the J end lost 5 bases, and 10 bases lay between the germline ends.

The V and J genes are TRBV7-2 and TRBJ2-3; D is unresolved. The starting material was antigen-activated CD4+ T cells from blood, cultured, obtained during a Zika inactivated vaccine study. The receptor's source is an adult man who received an inactivated Zika virus vaccine. CDR3 region: CASSYLREDTQYF. In nucleotides, the CDR3 is TGTGCCAGCAGCTACCTTAGGGAAGATACGCAGTATTTT.